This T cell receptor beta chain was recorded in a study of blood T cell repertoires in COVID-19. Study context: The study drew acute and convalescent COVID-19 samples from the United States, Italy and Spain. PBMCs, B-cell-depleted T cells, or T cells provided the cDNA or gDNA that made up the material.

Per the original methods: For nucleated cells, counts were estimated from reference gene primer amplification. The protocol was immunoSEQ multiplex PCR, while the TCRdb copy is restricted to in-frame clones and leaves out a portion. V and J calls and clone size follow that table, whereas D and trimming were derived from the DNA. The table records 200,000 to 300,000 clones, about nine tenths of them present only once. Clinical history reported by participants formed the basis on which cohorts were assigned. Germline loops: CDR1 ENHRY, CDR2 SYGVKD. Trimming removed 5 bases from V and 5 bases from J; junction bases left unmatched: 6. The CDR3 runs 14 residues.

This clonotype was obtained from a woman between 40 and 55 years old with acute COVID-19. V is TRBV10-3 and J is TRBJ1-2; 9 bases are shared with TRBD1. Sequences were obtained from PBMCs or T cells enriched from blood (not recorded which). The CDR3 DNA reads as TGTGCCATCAGTTCACAGGGACAGGGATATGGCTACACCTTC. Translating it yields CAISSQGQGYGYTF.